This T cell receptor (beta chain) was sequenced in a study of cytomegalovirus exposure and HLA in healthy donors (dated by TCRdb to 2016 to 2017). Regarding the complete study: An earlier analysis of 550 to 700 of the donors reported roughly 300 Gb of sequence data and around 110 million unique TCR beta sequences from about 200 million T cells. Roughly 300 gigabases of sequencing data and roughly 81 million unique TCR sequences made up an early release that covered 640 HLA-typed donors. The genetic ancestry cluster associated with self-reported Caucasian donors included 81% of the approximately 410 genotyped donors. The study was designed to test whether signatures of past pathogen exposure could be identified by cataloging public T cell receptors. The T cell repertoires of 550 to 850 subjects were profiled by immunosequencing and related to cytomegalovirus serostatus. Along with the roughly 710-subject first cohort, a separate validation cohort of over 90 different subjects was used. To predict cytomegalovirus infection status, the study brought together high-throughput TCR immunosequencing, statistical association of individual TCRs with disease status, and machine learning. A later analysis re-examined previously published TCR beta repertoires from around 670 donors and added high-resolution HLA genotyping to investigate patterns of TCR occurrence. Rather than using new phenotypic data, the later analysis identified candidate immune exposures from TCR beta sequences and from how often those sequences occurred across donors. An earlier analysis of some 500 of the donors used high-throughput TCR beta sequencing to judge whether each TCR beta V gene segment behaved as functional or pseudogenic. Donor age, sex, ethnicity and CMV serostatus were compiled alongside the repertoire data. Genome-wide SNP genotypes for about 55% of the roughly 670 donors were used in a later genetic analysis, which treated that subset as a discovery cohort. All discovery cohort repertoires had been generated using a single sequencing platform. HLA typing covered class I and class II loci at four-digit resolution. Typing coverage differed by locus: A, B, C, DRB1 and DQB1 were typed in roughly 629-630 donors, DQA1 in about 500, DPA1 in some 610, and DPB1 in just under 480. Four or five DR-DQ haplotypes were handled as single units for association and clustering because linkage in the cohort was strong. On average, around 240,000 unique TCR beta nucleotide sequences were sequenced per donor among 350 to 400 genotyped donors of the cohort, with 15% to 20% of those sequences being non-productive.

The paper's findings and limits, for the study overall: In vitro tests confirmed that a few of the cytomegalovirus-associated TCR beta chains recognize cytomegalovirus antigens. A later genetic analysis reported fewer N-insertions in productive TCRs among donors in an Asian-associated ancestry cluster than the 666-donor mean. It was suggested by the authors that the approach could potentially be generalized to other disease states and immunological phenotypes. A later analysis found that most CMV-associated TCR beta chains appeared HLA-restricted, with HLA associations seemingly driven largely by CMV exposure. Correlated functional status among segregating V segments might reflect linkage disequilibrium, but an unknown experimental factor could not be ruled out. Strong co-occurrence of HLA alleles, especially DR and DQ, made assigning TCR associations to individual alleles difficult. Most TCR sequences were seen in very few donors, while some public TCRs were found in many individuals. Only TCR beta chains were sequenced in this cohort, and the absence of alpha or paired-chain data limited detectable features. A further reported finding was that TCR beta sequences accurately predicted the HLA-A and HLA-B alleles for most subjects in the first cohort. Because counts were too low, roughly 18 rarely observed V segments, including chromosome 9 orphons, were left out of the earlier analysis of 500 to 650 of the donors. In a later analysis, 15,000 to 20,000 TCR beta sequences were associated with specific HLA alleles at a false discovery rate of 0.05. According to a later analysis, TCR association rates differed among HLA loci, with DRB1 alleles showing the most associated TCRs and HLA-C alleles showing the fewest. Compared with equally common non-associated chains, HLA-associated TCR beta chains in a later analysis were more clonally expanded and had lower generation probabilities. Broadly in line with IMGT annotations, most TCR beta V segments showed up in productive rearrangements about 87% or about 30% of the time in an earlier analysis of 450 to 600 of the donors. The study gave a list of 150 to 200 TCR beta chains associated with cytomegalovirus. V-gene and J-gene trimming of TCR beta chains was associated with a missense DCLRE1C variant in a later genetic analysis, and the association was replicated in an independent cohort. The only immune exposure information available for the cohort was CMV serostatus. Because some donors lacked HLA typing at each locus, the association tests relied only on the typed subset. Sequencing depth was assumed to be roughly uniform across donors in the presence/absence analyses, though that assumption may not hold. A cluster of highly shared sequence variants was judged likely to be a technical artifact of the sequencing pipeline. Because the 87-base-pair reads could not distinguish some IMGT-functional V segments, including TRBV6-2 and TRBV6-3, those segments were excluded. In a later analysis, several top co-occurrence clusters were reported to appear linked to parvovirus B19, influenza, CMV and Epstein-Barr virus. The classifier was reported to diagnose cytomegalovirus status with high specificity and sensitivity in both the original cohort and the validation cohort.

Of note for this clone: This clone's antigen is unknown. No base quality values were provided; no much bigger clone lies one nucleotide off.

The cohort consisted of approximately 670 healthy bone marrow donors. All cohort members were sampled while nominally healthy, although unrecorded immune exposures were likely present. The donor tested CMV seronegative, placing the donor among the 350 to 400 seronegative members of the cohort. Each donor provided a peripheral blood sample, and peripheral blood mononuclear cells were used for TCR beta sequencing. Genomic DNA extraction from the blood cell samples was performed with the Qiagen DNeasy Blood Extraction Kit. The CDR3 runs 15 amino acids, cysteine and phenylalanine included. Only the CDR3 DNA stays, 45 bases, in frame from base 1. At the junction V is shortened by 5 bases and J by 0 bases, with 13 bases in between. CDR1 MDHEN and CDR2 SYDVKM were looked up in the germline V gene. The receptor library was made with the immunoSEQ multiplex PCR assay. A mixture of 60 forward primers for TCR Vbeta segments and 13 reverse primers for TCR Jbeta segments was used in the multiplex PCR. The CDR3 region of rearranged TCR beta genes was amplified from genomic DNA by a multiplex PCR assay. On the Illumina HiSeq System, the amplified TCR beta libraries were sequenced as 87-base-pair reads. In the original analysis: In a later analysis, tens of millions of unique TCR beta chains were counted across the roughly 610 repertoires, and around 10 million of these chains were shared by at least two donors. Raw reads were error-corrected and collapsed into unique sequences by a nearest-neighbor algorithm in which closely related sequences were merged to remove PCR and sequencing errors. Alignment of CDR3 sequences to IMGT reference sequences was used to assign V, D and J gene segments. For a sequence to be retained, a match of at least six nucleotides was required to both a V gene segment and a J gene segment. Rearrangements were classified as productive when the CDR3 lacked stop codons and remained in frame with V and J, and all other rearrangements were classified as non-productive. CDR3 was defined according to IMGT convention as the region running from the second conserved V-encoded cysteine to the conserved J-encoded phenylalanine. The earlier analysis of approximately 500 of the donors excluded sequences that lacked an unambiguous match to a single V gene segment. An earlier analysis of 450 to 650 of the donors called V segments functional above 56.7% productive rearrangements and segregating when the between-donor standard deviation exceeded 5%. A statistical classification framework was developed to diagnose cytomegalovirus status using the catalog of TCR beta chain sequences. A later analysis assigned V and J genes by comparing TCR nucleotide sequences with IMGT/GENE-DB human TR gene sequences. Using the TCRdist pipeline, a later analysis assigned CDR3 sequences along with most-parsimonious VDJ recombination scenarios. In a later analysis, each TCR beta chain was defined by its CDR3 amino acid sequence together with its V-gene family, and reads without a unique V-gene family were excluded. To address suspected cross-contamination and a sequencing artifact, a later analysis removed a few hundred highly shared, low-generation-probability nucleotide sequences. In a later analysis, a clonal expansion index for each public chain was calculated from normalized within-repertoire ranks of inferred template counts. In a later analysis, generation probabilities were computed using a VDJ recombination model fitted to out-of-frame rearrangements, and the results were checked against IGoR. Hypergeometric tests were used in a later analysis to score TCR-TCR, TCR-HLA and TCR-CMV co-occurrence, with a repertoire-size bias correction applied to the TCR pairs. In a later analysis, false discovery rates were estimated by permuting HLA or CMV assignments 20 times. In a later analysis, co-occurring TCRs were grouped with DBSCAN, and TCRdist sequence similarity was added when clustering was performed within HLA-allele-positive subsets. Repertoires with fewer than 30,000 or more than 120,000 public chains, plus five repertoires with anomalous nucleotide sharing, were excluded from co-occurrence clustering. This is the immuneACCESS table as TCRdb keeps it, with only in-frame sequences that have V and J called. A part of the clones is gone; compared with another copy, unresolved V genes explain less than half, and the rest is unexplained. That table supplies the V and J calls and clone size; D and trimming were determined from the DNA. This sample holds approximately 150,000 clones; approximately 73% were observed only once. 1.5% to 2% of the sample belongs to the ten largest clones.

Here the chain combines TRBV28 and TRBJ1-1, with the D gene uncertain. The receptor was derived from a woman aged 18-29 years in good health and CMV-seronegative. Sequenced material: PBMCs. The CDR3 has the sequence CASSPNTVMNTEAFF. The sequenced DNA is TGTGCCAGCAGTCCAAACACCGTCATGAACACTGAAGCTTTCTTT.